The next 20 T cell receptor beta chains were all read from a single sample in a study of regulatory T cells in long-lasting Graves disease. Time point in this sample: newly diagnosed GD, antithyroid drugs for less than 3 months. RNA from PBMCs was the source of the TCR library. The authors built TCR beta libraries using iRepertoire HTBI primers and Arm-PCR of CDR3 regions. MiXCR, run by TCRdb on the multiplex PCR reads, gives a single entry per CDR3 protein. The table records hundreds of thousands of distinct CDR3 sequences, 16% of them present only once. The same sample was also used in a study of T cells in Graves' hyperthyroidism and ophthalmopathy.

The material was peripheral blood mononuclear cells (PBMCs), obtained at new diagnosis, from a patient treated with antithyroid drugs. The receptors shown here come from a man aged 40-49 years with Graves disease.

This clonotype was found a few times. The chain joins TRBV29-1 to TRBJ2-5; the D gene could be TRBD1 or TRBD2 (7 bases each). V was clipped by 8 bases and J by 7 bases, with 20 bases between them. Germline assignment: CDR1 SQVTM and CDR2 ANQGSEA. This CDR3 is 13 amino acids long. Here the CDR3 reads CSSNIRGGGTQYF. The CDR3 bases are TGCAGCTCAAACATCAGGGGGGGGGGGACCCAGTACTTC. Full variable domain (rest looked up from reference TRBV29-1 and TRBJ2-5): SAVISQKPSRDICQRGTSLTIQCQVDSQVTMMFWYRQQPGQSLTLIATANQGSEATYESGFVIDKFPISRPNLTFSTLTVSNMSPEDSSIYLCSSNIRGGGTQYFGPGTRLLVL.

Ten or more counts support this clonotype. The rearrangement links TRBV7-9 to TRBJ2-3, with TRBD2 as a possible D gene (6 bases). The V and J ends lost 5 bases and 4 bases respectively, with 13 bases between them. From germline, CDR1 is SEHNR and CDR2 FQNEAQ (reference sequence). The CDR3 consists of 14 residues. CDR3 in DNA: TGTGCCAGCAGCCCTGGGATAGCGGCAGATACGCAGTATTTT. Its translation is CASSPGIAADTQYF.

The chain combines TRBV9 with TRBJ1-6; D possibly corresponds to TRBD1 (5 bases). The CDR3 is made up of 14 amino acids. V dropped 1 base and J dropped 10 bases, with 12 bases sitting between them. Germline CDR1 is SGDLS and CDR2 is YYNGEE. The CDR3 reads CASSVSQGVSPLHF. DNA for the CDR3: TGTGCCAGCAGCGTAAGTCAGGGAGTGTCACCCCTCCACTTT.

This clonotype showed up many times. V gene TRBV2 combines with J gene TRBJ2-5, with TRBD1 as a possible D gene (6 bases). The CDR3 spans 16 residues. Germline CDR1 is SNHLY and CDR2 is FYNNEI. Between the trimmed V and J ends, which lost 6 bases and 4 bases, there was a span of 21 bases. The CDR3 DNA sequence: TGTGCCAGCAGGAACTGGGGGCAGGGTGGTATAGAGACCCAGTACTTC. Translated: CASRNWGQGGIETQYF.

The table lists this clonotype with many counts. V usage is TRBV29-1 and J usage is TRBJ2-1; D unresolved. CDR3 length equals 12 residues. The V gene's germline CDR1 is SQVTM and CDR2 ANQGSEA. The ends were cut back, 5 bases at V and 10 bases at J, with 15 bases in the middle. In DNA form, the CDR3 reads TGCAGCGTTACCCCCCAAACGCGGGAGCAGTTCTTC. Its translation is CSVTPQTREQFF.

This clonotype was seen at least ten times. V gene TRBV28 combines with J gene TRBJ1-1; D is uncertain. There are 14 residues in the CDR3. With 6 bases removed from V and 1 base from J, the gap between germline ends came to 12 bases. Germline CDR1 is MDHEN and CDR2 is SYDVKM. For the CDR3, the DNA is TGTGCCAGCAGCCTACCTCGTGGGAACACTGAAGCTTTCTTT. Residues: CASSLPRGNTEAFF.

J is TRBJ1-4 and V is TRBV5-4; D is ambiguous. The V and J ends lost 4 bases and 14 bases respectively, with 24 bases between them. This CDR3 has 15 residues. Per germline, CDR1 SGHNT and CDR2 YYREEE (reference sequence). For the CDR3, the DNA is TGTGCCAGCAGCCGACACGCTCTGGAATCCGGAGGGCTGTTTTTT. It translates to CASSRHALESGGLFF.

A word on this clonotype: Only one base separates this from a far larger clonotype, so it likely reflects a read error. The rearrangement links TRBV5-4 to TRBJ2-1; possibly TRBD1 or TRBD2 for D (5 bases each). The CDR3 contains 13 residues. Germline CDR1 is SGHNT and CDR2 is YYREEE (reference sequence). V was shortened by 4 bases and J by 15 bases, with 20 bases between the two germline ends. This CDR3 reads CASSHDSGRMRFF. CDR3 nucleotides: TGTGCCAGCAGCCACGACAGCGGACGTATGCGGTTCTTC.

Ten or more counts support this clonotype. The chain uses TRBV2 and TRBJ2-1; weak D call: TRBD1 (6 bases). This CDR3 is 14 amino acids long. The ends were cut back, 6 bases at V and 4 bases at J, with 13 bases in the middle. The germline CDR1 and CDR2 sequences are SNHLY and FYNNEI. Here the CDR3 reads CASRDSLGYNEQFF. The CDR3 DNA reads TGTGCCAGCAGGGACAGTTTGGGTTACAATGAGCAGTTCTTC.

This clonotype was found a few times. This chain connects TRBV20-1 to TRBJ2-7; 7 bases line up with TRBD2. J was trimmed by 1 base and V by 3 bases; bases with no gene match: 3. The CDR3 runs to 13 residues. Germline-derived CDR1 and CDR2 are DFQATT and SNEGSKA (reference sequence). CDR3: CSASRGESYEQYF. The CDR3 DNA sequence: TGCAGTGCTAGCCGGGGGGAGTCCTACGAGCAGTACTTC.

This clonotype appeared a few times. V gene TRBV9 combines with J gene TRBJ2-2, with D possibly matching TRBD1 (5 bases). The V and J ends lost 1 base and 3 bases respectively, with 10 bases between them. Germline V gene sequence: CDR1 SGDLS, CDR2 YYNGEE. The CDR3 extends over 15 amino acids. The CDR3 sequence is CASSVRAGHTGELFF. CDR3 bases: TGTGCCAGCAGCGTACGCGCAGGGCACACCGGGGAGCTGTTTTTT.

This clonotype was picked up many times. This chain connects TRBV3-1 to TRBJ2-5; D is possibly TRBD2 (5 bases). The CDR3 spans 15 residues. With 1 base removed from V and 5 bases from J, the gap between germline ends came to 14 bases. CDR1 is LGHDT and CDR2 is YNNKEL in the germline V gene (reference sequence). CDR3 nucleotides: TGTGCCAGCAGCCAAGCTGGGCCCCGGAGGGAGACCCAGTACTTC. Encoded protein: CASSQAGPRRETQYF.

This clonotype was observed many times. CDR3 amino acids: CASSLGTGGTYQETQYF. The CDR3 DNA is TGCGCCAGCAGCTTGGGAACAGGGGGAACGTACCAAGAGACCCAGTACTTC. The V call is TRBV5-1, the J call TRBJ2-5; 8 nucleotides agree with TRBD1. The CDR3 sequence is 17 residues long. V dropped 0 bases and J dropped 0; count of bases not matched to a gene: 7. The germline V gene encodes CDR1 SGHRS and CDR2 YFSETQ.

This clonotype occurred many times. The V call is TRBV7-2, the J call TRBJ1-5; no clear D. Germline values: CDR1 SGHTA, CDR2 FQGNSA. The CDR3 runs 13 residues. V was trimmed by 0 bases and J by 7 bases, leaving 7 bases between them. Here the CDR3 DNA reads TGTGCCAGCAGCTTAGCTTCGGCCCAGCCCCAGCATTTT. Amino acid sequence: CASSLASAQPQHF.

The sample holds a few counts of this clonotype. The V gene is TRBV5-1, the J gene TRBJ1-1; D gene ambiguous. Germline loops: CDR1 SGHRS, CDR2 YFSETQ. The CDR3 spans 15 residues. The V and J ends lost 3 bases and 1 base respectively, with 13 bases between them. CDR3 nucleotide sequence: TGCGCCAGCAGCTCGCTAGGACCCACGAACACTGAAGCTTTCTTT. Amino acid sequence: CASSSLGPTNTEAFF.

The chain uses TRBV7-9 and TRBJ2-4; D perhaps matches TRBD1 (6 bases). Germline lookup yields CDR1 SEHNR and CDR2 FQNEAQ (reference sequence). This CDR3 is 13 amino acids long. Trimming cost V 3 bases and J 8 bases, with 11 bases left between them. The CDR3 DNA is TGTGCCAGCAGCTTTCAGGGGTCGGACATTCAGTACTTC. As protein: CASSFQGSDIQYF. Supplemented by reference TRBV7-9 and TRBJ2-4, the full variable domain reads DTGVSQNPRHKITKRGQNVTFRCDPISEHNRLYWYRQTLGQGPEFLTYFQNEAQLEKSRLLSDRFSAERPKGSFSTLEIQRTEQGDSAMYLCASSFQGSDIQYFGAGTRLSVL.

This clonotype was seen a handful of times. The rearrangement uses TRBV28 and TRBJ2-2; D not resolved. V lost 5 bases to trimming and J lost 6 bases, with 7 bases between them. CDR3 size: 12 residues. Germline V gene lookup returns CDR1 MDHEN and CDR2 SYDVKM. The CDR3 DNA follows: TGTGCCAGCAGTACCCCTTCCGGGGAGCTGTTTTTT. Translating it yields CASSTPSGELFF.

This clonotype was counted a few times. The gene calls are TRBV6-1 and TRBJ1-1; no definite D call. The CDR3 has 14 residues. Germline CDR1 MNHNS, CDR2 SASEGT. The V end lost 4 bases, the J end lost 0 bases, and 9 bases lay between the germline ends. This chain's CDR3 is CASSAHSVNTEAFF. The CDR3 DNA follows: TGTGCCAGCAGTGCCCATTCAGTGAACACTGAAGCTTTCTTT.

This clonotype was counted at least ten times. V gene TRBV6-1 combines with J gene TRBJ2-7; D is unresolved. The germline gives CDR1 MNHNS, CDR2 SASEGT. The CDR3 loop spans 11 amino acids. V lost 5 bases and J 3 bases, leaving 5 bases between the germline ends. The CDR3 sequence: CASSRIYEQYF. For the CDR3, the DNA is TGTGCCAGCAGTAGAATCTACGAGCAGTACTTC.

The chain carries TRBV4-3 and TRBJ2-7, with D perhaps matching TRBD1 (5 bases). The CDR3 covers 13 residues. Trimming shortened V by 0 bases and J by 5 bases, and 8 bases separated the two germline ends. The germline V gene has CDR1 LGHNA and CDR2 YSLEER. CDR3 residues: CASSQDWGHEQYF. The CDR3 nucleotides read TGCGCCAGCAGCCAAGATTGGGGCCACGAGCAGTACTTC.